Sequencing of this TCR beta chain was carried out in a study of Graves' ophthalmopathy and Graves' hyperthyroidism. Study-level background: Peripheral blood was gathered at the point of initial diagnosis, before any treatment started.

Moderate-to-severe activity, CAS at least 3, NOSPECS at least 4 and duration under 3 months characterized donors with ophthalmopathy. Clinical symptoms, serum thyroxine, TRAb, thyroid ultrasound and orbital computed tomography were relied on for diagnosis. This clonotype was counted between two and nine times. For repertoire sequencing, the TCR beta CDR3 regions were amplified from RNA transcripts. Second-round multiplex PCR came after first-round RT-PCR with HTBI primers. Each CDR3 protein gets one entry after TCRdb re-called the multiplex PCR reads with MiXCR. This sample has over 650,000 distinct CDR3 sequences, with under 50% found just once. Looked up from germline, CDR1 is MGHRA and CDR2 is YSYEKL. The CDR3 runs 14 residues. Trimming removed 3 bases at V and 4 bases at J, with 13 bases between.

V and J are TRBV4-1 and TRBJ2-7, with D maybe TRBD2 (6 bases). Sequencing was done on a sample of peripheral blood. This receptor was identified in an adult man with Graves' ophthalmopathy. DNA for the CDR3: TGCGCCAGCAGCCACCCGGACTACTCGTACGAGCAGTACTTC. As protein: CASSHPDYSYEQYF.